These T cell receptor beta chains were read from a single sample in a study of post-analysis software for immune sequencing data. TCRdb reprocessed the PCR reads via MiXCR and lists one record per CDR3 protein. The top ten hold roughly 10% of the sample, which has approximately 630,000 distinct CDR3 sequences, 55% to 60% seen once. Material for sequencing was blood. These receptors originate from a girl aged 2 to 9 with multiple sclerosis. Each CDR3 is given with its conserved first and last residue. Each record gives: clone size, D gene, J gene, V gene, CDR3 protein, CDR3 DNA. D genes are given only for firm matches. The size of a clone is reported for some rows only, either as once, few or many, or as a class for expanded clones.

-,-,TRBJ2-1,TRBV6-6,CASSYSTGTYNEQFF,TGTGCCAGCAGTTATTCCACAGGGACCTACAATGAGCAGTTCTTC
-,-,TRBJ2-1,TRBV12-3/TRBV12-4,CASKSSSYNEQFF,TGTGCCAGCAAGTCGAGCTCCTACAATGAGCAGTTCTTC
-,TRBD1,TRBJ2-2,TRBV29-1,CSVETGGNGGLFF,TGCAGCGTTGAGACAGGGGGCAACGGGGGTCTGTTTTTT
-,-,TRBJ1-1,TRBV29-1,CSVTIPGPTPNTEAFF,TGCAGCGTTACAATACCGGGCCCGACGCCGAACACTGAAGCTTTCTTT
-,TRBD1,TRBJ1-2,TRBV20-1,CSARDPTGASGYTF,TGCAGTGCTAGAGATCCGACAGGGGCTAGTGGCTACACCTTC
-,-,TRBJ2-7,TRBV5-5,CASSFRTALRYEQYF,TGTGCCAGCAGCTTTCGGACAGCCTTGAGATACGAGCAGTACTTC
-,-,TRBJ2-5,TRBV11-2,CASSLYTEETQYF,TGTGCCAGCAGCTTATACACCGAAGAGACCCAGTACTTC
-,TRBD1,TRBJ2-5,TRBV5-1,CASSFLDRGETQYF,TGCGCCAGCAGCTTCCTGGACAGGGGCGAGACCCAGTACTTC
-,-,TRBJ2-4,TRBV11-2,CASSSFPPQLAKNIQYF,TGTGCCAGCAGCAGCTTCCCACCCCAACTAGCCAAAAACATTCAGTACTTC
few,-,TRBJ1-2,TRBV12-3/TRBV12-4,CASSFVANYGYTF,TGTGCCAGCAGTTTCGTCGCTAACTATGGCTACACCTTC
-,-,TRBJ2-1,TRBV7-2,CASSASSGTNNEQFF,TGCGCCAGCAGCGCCAGCTCGGGGACCAACAATGAGCAGTTCTTC
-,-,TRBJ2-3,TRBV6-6,CACSYTGLFPRTQYF,TGTGCCTGCAGTTACACGGGACTCTTCCCCCGCACGCAGTATTTT
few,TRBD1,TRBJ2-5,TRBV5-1,CASSLGTGPPQETQYF,TGCGCCAGCAGCCTCGGGACAGGGCCCCCCCAAGAGACCCAGTACTTC
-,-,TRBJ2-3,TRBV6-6,CASSGRPFADTQYF,TGTGCCAGCAGCGGACGCCCTTTCGCAGATACGCAGTATTTT
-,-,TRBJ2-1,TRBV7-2,CASSSGLEPNEQFF,TGTGCCAGCAGCTCCGGACTGGAACCCAATGAGCAGTTCTTC
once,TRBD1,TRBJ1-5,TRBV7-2,CASSPGDRGQPQHF,TGTGCCAGCAGCCCTGGGGACAGGGGGCAGCCCCAGCATTTT
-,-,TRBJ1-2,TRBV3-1,CASSQRLGRSSYGYTF,TGTGCCAGCAGCCAACGGTTGGGCCGATCTTCCTATGGCTACACCTTC